This T cell receptor (beta chain) is from a study of T cells in Graves' hyperthyroidism and ophthalmopathy. Study-wide background: Peripheral blood was secured at the point of initial diagnosis, before any treatment.

Turning to this clonotype: Its antigen is unidentified.

Amplified TCR beta CDR3 regions came from RNA transcripts. The TCR CDR3 was amplified in a first-round RT-PCR using the HTBI primer set. From the multiplex PCR reads, TCRdb called clonotypes with MiXCR, one entry per CDR3 protein. The data hold approximately 490,000 distinct CDR3 sequences, with approximately 22% observed a single time. Whole-study results and caveats: Blood also showed most of the thyroid clonotypes that were expanded above 0.001.

With 0 bases clipped from V and 0 bases from J, the junction kept 11 bases outside the gene matches. The CDR3 extends over 18 amino acids. The chain has TRBV6-7 and TRBJ2-7, with TRBD2 identical over 7 bases. TRBV6-7 is given ORF status, its function remaining uncertain. Sequencing input: blood. The sequence was obtained from an older woman with Graves' ophthalmopathy. CDR3 sequence reads: CASSYSLGASGGSYEQYF. The CDR3 DNA follows: TGTGCCAGCAGTTACTCCCTTGGTGCTAGCGGAGGCTCCTACGAGCAGTACTTC.